This is a list of T cell receptor beta chains from one sample in a study of cytomegalovirus exposure and HLA in healthy donors. Generated by immunoSEQ multiplex PCR, the TCRdb table keeps only in-frame clones and is missing some. Here the sample table reports roughly 35,000 clones. Material: PBMCs. The receptor set was obtained from a woman aged 40 to 50 in good health and CMV-seropositive. Both conserved end residues are part of each CDR3. Fields, in order: D gene, V gene, J gene, clone size, CDR3 DNA, CDR3 protein. A D gene is named only where the DNA matches it firmly. The size entry is marked missing in some rows and otherwise reads once, few, many or a size class.

D: .; V: TRBV5-6; J: TRBJ1-2; size: .; DNA: TGTGCCAGCAGCTGGCTAATCTCTCCGGGAGGAGGCAACTATGGCTACACCTTC; CDR3: CASSWLISPGGGNYGYTF
D: .; V: TRBV29-1; J: TRBJ2-7; size: .; DNA: TGCAGCGTTGAAATGGAGGCGGGGTATAGGAAGCAGTACTTC; CDR3: CSVEMEAGYRKQYF
D: TRBD1; V: TRBV6-1; J: TRBJ1-5; size: .; DNA: TGTGCCAGCAGTGAATGGGGACAGCCCAATCAGCCCCAGCATTTT; CDR3: CASSEWGQPNQPQHF
D: .; V: TRBV5-6; J: TRBJ2-1; size: .; DNA: TGTGCCAGCAGCTTGGCAACAGCTCCATCCTACAATGAGCAGTTCTTC; CDR3: CASSLATAPSYNEQFF
D: .; V: TRBV29-1; J: TRBJ1-1; size: .; DNA: TGCAGCGCCGCGACAGGTACTAACACTGAAGCTTTCTTT; CDR3: CSAATGTNTEAFF
D: TRBD1; V: TRBV4-2; J: TRBJ1-2; size: .; DNA: TGTGCCAGCAGCCAAGGGACAGGGGGTGGCTACACCTTC; CDR3: CASSQGTGGGYTF
D: .; V: TRBV4-2; J: TRBJ2-7; size: .; DNA: TGTGCCAGCAGCCAAGGACTCGCTACCTACGAGCAGTACTTC; CDR3: CASSQGLATYEQYF
D: .; V: TRBV1; J: TRBJ2-7; size: .; DNA: TGCACCAGCAGCCCCTTTGGACACCGAAACTACGAGCAGTACTTC; CDR3: CTSSPFGHRNYEQYF
D: TRBD1; V: TRBV28; J: TRBJ2-3; size: .; DNA: TGTGCCAGCAGTTTATCCGGTTGGGGACAGGGGGAAGATACGCAGTATTTT; CDR3: CASSLSGWGQGEDTQYF
D: .; V: TRBV4-2; J: TRBJ2-5; size: .; DNA: TGTGCCAGCAGCCGGTCGGACAGCCCCGAGGAGACCCAGTACTTC; CDR3: CASSRSDSPEETQYF
D: .; V: TRBV30; J: TRBJ2-7; size: .; DNA: TGTGCCTGGAGTGACGGGTTGTTGGGCGAGCAGTACTTC; CDR3: CAWSDGLLGEQYF
D: TRBD2; V: TRBV5-1; J: TRBJ2-1; size: .; DNA: TGCGCCAGCAGCCCGGGGACTAGCGGGAGTGGGGCCGAAGATGAGCAGTTCTTC; CDR3: CASSPGTSGSGAEDEQFF
D: .; V: TRBV5-1; J: TRBJ2-3; size: .; DNA: TGCGCCAGCAGCAGAGGAGAACAGGGCGGAGATACGCAGTATTTT; CDR3: CASSRGEQGGDTQYF
D: .; V: TRBV27; J: TRBJ1-1; size: .; DNA: TGTGCCAGCAGTTTATCTTCCAGTACTGAAGCTTTCTTT; CDR3: CASSLSSSTEAFF
D: TRBD2; V: TRBV5-1; J: TRBJ2-3; size: .; DNA: TGCGCCAGCAGCTTGGGTCTAGCGGGAGGCACAGATACGCAGTATTTT; CDR3: CASSLGLAGGTDTQYF
D: TRBD1; V: TRBV7-8; J: TRBJ2-6; size: .; DNA: TGTGCCAGCAGCCCAAACCGGGACAGGGTCCCTGGGGCCAACGTCCTGACTTTC; CDR3: CASSPNRDRVPGANVLTF
D: .; V: TRBV5-1; J: TRBJ1-1; size: .; DNA: TGCGCCAGCAGCTTGGAGGGCAGGGTTACTGAAGCTTTCTTT; CDR3: CASSLEGRVTEAFF
D: TRBD1; V: TRBV6-1; J: TRBJ1-2; size: .; DNA: TGTGCCAGCAGACCCCTTCCCACAGGGGACGGCTACACCTTC; CDR3: CASRPLPTGDGYTF
D: .; V: TRBV29-1; J: TRBJ2-7; size: .; DNA: TGCAGCGTATCCCCAGGGGACCCCTACGAGCAGTACTTC; CDR3: CSVSPGDPYEQYF
D: .; V: TRBV29-1; J: TRBJ2-3; size: .; DNA: TGCAGCGACTACATGGATACGCAGTATTTT; CDR3: CSDYMDTQYF
D: TRBD2; V: TRBV29-1; J: TRBJ2-1; size: .; DNA: TGCAGCGTTGACGGACTAGCGGGAGGGTTAGCCTACAATGAGCAGTTCTTC; CDR3: CSVDGLAGGLAYNEQFF
D: TRBD2; V: TRBV6-5; J: TRBJ2-7; size: .; DNA: TGTGCCAGCAGCCTAGCGGGCCCGAACTCCTACGAGCAGTACTTC; CDR3: CASSLAGPNSYEQYF
D: TRBD2; V: TRBV18; J: TRBJ2-7; size: .; DNA: TGTGCCAGCTCAATCCCCTGGGCGGGAGCAAACGAGCAGTACTTC; CDR3: CASSIPWAGANEQYF
D: TRBD1; V: TRBV7-2; J: TRBJ2-5; size: .; DNA: TGTGCCAGCAGCTTAACACAGGGGCCTTTACAAGAGACCCAGTACTTC; CDR3: CASSLTQGPLQETQYF
D: .; V: TRBV5-6; J: TRBJ1-3; size: .; DNA: TGTGCCAGCAGCTTGGCCGGGGGAAACACCATATATTTT; CDR3: CASSLAGGNTIYF
D: TRBD2; V: TRBV29-1; J: TRBJ2-5; size: .; DNA: TGCAGCGTTGGTTTTGGGGGGGGAGAGACCCAGTACTTC; CDR3: CSVGFGGGETQYF
D: .; V: TRBV2; J: TRBJ2-2; size: .; DNA: TGTGCCAGCAGTTATCAGGGATACACCGGGGAGCTGTTTTTT; CDR3: CASSYQGYTGELFF
D: TRBD2; V: TRBV4-2; J: TRBJ2-2; size: .; DNA: TGTGCCAGCAGCCTATCGACTAGCGGGAGCGAGGTCACCGGGGAGCTGTTTTTT; CDR3: CASSLSTSGSEVTGELFF
D: TRBD2; V: TRBV25-1; J: TRBJ2-7; size: .; DNA: TGTGCCAGCAGTGATACTAGCGGGATCTCCTACGAGCAGTACTTC; CDR3: CASSDTSGISYEQYF
D: TRBD1; V: TRBV6-4; J: TRBJ2-1; size: .; DNA: TGTGCCAGCAGCCTTAGGGGACAGGGGGCCCGGAGCTCCGACAATGAGCAGTTCTTC; CDR3: CASSLRGQGARSSDNEQFF
D: .; V: TRBV5-5; J: TRBJ2-4; size: .; DNA: TGTGCCAGCAGCCGCGAGTCCATTCAGTACTTC; CDR3: CASSRESIQYF
D: .; V: TRBV27; J: TRBJ1-2; size: .; DNA: TGTGCCAGCAGCAGGGGAGACGGCTATGGCTACACCTTC; CDR3: CASSRGDGYGYTF
D: .; V: TRBV28; J: TRBJ1-2; size: .; DNA: TGTGCCAGCAGTTTATCGGCAGGCGGGAAAGGCTACACCTTC; CDR3: CASSLSAGGKGYTF
D: .; V: TRBV27; J: TRBJ2-7; size: medium-sized; DNA: TGTGCCAGCCCATCCTACGAGCAGTACTTC; CDR3: CASPSYEQYF
D: TRBD1; V: TRBV29-1; J: TRBJ2-6; size: .; DNA: TGCAGCGCTACGACAGGGGCGTACTCTGGGGCCAACGTCCTGACTTTC; CDR3: CSATTGAYSGANVLTF
D: TRBD1; V: TRBV29-1; J: TRBJ2-7; size: .; DNA: TGCAGCGTCTTACCCCGGACAGGGGGGGCCTACGAGCAGTACTTC; CDR3: CSVLPRTGGAYEQYF
D: .; V: TRBV30; J: TRBJ2-7; size: .; DNA: TGTGCCTGGAGCCTAGGCACCGCCTACGAGCAGTACTTC; CDR3: CAWSLGTAYEQYF
D: .; V: TRBV7-6; J: TRBJ2-7; size: .; DNA: TGTGCCAGCAGCAAAGGGGGGGGCTACGAGCAGTACTTC; CDR3: CASSKGGGYEQYF
D: .; V: TRBV4-2; J: TRBJ2-7; size: .; DNA: TGTGCCAGCAGCCAAGAAACGGGTAGCTCCTACGAGCAGTACTTC; CDR3: CASSQETGSSYEQYF
D: .; V: TRBV18; J: TRBJ2-7; size: .; DNA: TGTGCCAGCTCACCTGGCGGACAGATCGAGCAGTACTTC; CDR3: CASSPGGQIEQYF
D: .; V: TRBV5-1; J: TRBJ1-2; size: .; DNA: TGCGCCAGCAGCTTGGAGGGAGGAGCGGGGGGCTATGGCTACACCTTC; CDR3: CASSLEGGAGGYGYTF
D: .; V: TRBV5-1; J: TRBJ2-1; size: .; DNA: TGCGCCAGCAGCTTGGTGACAGGATGCTACAATGAGCAGTTCTTC; CDR3: CASSLVTGCYNEQFF
D: TRBD2; V: TRBV5-5; J: TRBJ2-3; size: .; DNA: TGTGCCAGCAGCTACGGACTAGCGGGAGGGGGTGATACGCAGTATTTT; CDR3: CASSYGLAGGGDTQYF
D: TRBD2; V: TRBV30; J: TRBJ2-1; size: .; DNA: TGTGCCTGGAAACCGGGACTAGCGGACAATGAGCAGTTCTTC; CDR3: CAWKPGLADNEQFF
D: TRBD2; V: TRBV4-1; J: TRBJ2-7; size: .; DNA: TGCGCCAGCAGCCAAGCCCTACAGCTAGCGGACTCCTACGAGCAGTACTTC; CDR3: CASSQALQLADSYEQYF
D: .; V: TRBV7-9; J: TRBJ2-5; size: .; DNA: TGTGCCAGCAGCTTACAGGGTACGGAGACCCAGTACTTC; CDR3: CASSLQGTETQYF
D: .; V: TRBV7-3; J: TRBJ1-2; size: .; DNA: TGTGCCAGCAGCCTGCAGGGTGACTATGGCTACACCTTC; CDR3: CASSLQGDYGYTF
D: TRBD1; V: TRBV9; J: TRBJ2-7; size: .; DNA: TGTGCCAGCAGCTTAGGGGGCAGGGCGGCATACGAGCAGTACTTC; CDR3: CASSLGGRAAYEQYF
D: TRBD1; V: TRBV5-4; J: TRBJ1-1; size: .; DNA: TGTGCCAGCAGACCACCCGGCCAGCCGTGGACAGGCGGCACTGAAGCTTTCTTT; CDR3: CASRPPGQPWTGGTEAFF
D: .; V: TRBV29-1; J: TRBJ1-4; size: .; DNA: TGCAGCGTTTCTCAGGGTTATGAAAAACTGTTTTTT; CDR3: CSVSQGYEKLFF
D: .; V: TRBV5-1; J: TRBJ2-7; size: .; DNA: TGCGCCAGCAGCTTGTTCTCAGTCTCCTACGAGCAGTACTTC; CDR3: CASSLFSVSYEQYF
D: TRBD1; V: TRBV27; J: TRBJ1-2; size: .; DNA: TGTGCCAGCAGTCTGGGGACAGGGGATGGCTACACCTTC; CDR3: CASSLGTGDGYTF
D: .; V: TRBV4-1; J: TRBJ2-7; size: .; DNA: TGCGCCAGCAGCCTAGACGAGACCTACGAGCAGTACTTC; CDR3: CASSLDETYEQYF
D: TRBD1; V: TRBV7-7; J: TRBJ2-5; size: .; DNA: TGTGCCAGCAGCTCCGGGGACAGTCTTCAAGAGACCCAGTACTTC; CDR3: CASSSGDSLQETQYF
D: .; V: TRBV5-1; J: TRBJ1-1; size: .; DNA: TGCGCCAGCAGCCCCCAAGGACAGTTAGTCGAAGCTTTCTTT; CDR3: CASSPQGQLVEAFF
D: .; V: TRBV6-1; J: TRBJ2-7; size: .; DNA: TGTGCCAGCAGTGCCCTCCGCCGCGTAGCCTATGAGCAGTACTTC; CDR3: CASSALRRVAYEQYF
D: .; V: TRBV7-3; J: TRBJ1-1; size: .; DNA: TGTGCCAGCAGCTTAAGCTCCGGGTCCACTGAAGCTTTCTTT; CDR3: CASSLSSGSTEAFF